A single sample is the source of the 23 T cell receptor beta chains below, sequenced in a study of T cells in localized non-small cell lung cancer. Profiling relied on immunoSEQ multiplex PCR, and the TCRdb table lists in-frame clones only, not all of them. The sample lists roughly 30,000 clones; approximately 90% were seen once. Material: peripheral blood, obtained before any cancer treatment. The receptor set was obtained from a female donor of 60 years or more with stage I lung adenocarcinoma.

The gene calls are TRBV18 and TRBJ2-3; no firm D call. The CDR3 sequence is 13 residues long. The germline gives CDR1 KGHSH, CDR2 LQKENI. Trimming pared 0 bases from V and 5 bases from J, leaving 6 bases between. CDR3 protein: CASSPPVLDTQYF. The CDR3 region has the DNA TGTGCCAGCTCACCACCGGTCTTAGATACGCAGTATTTT.

The V call is TRBV5-1, the J call TRBJ2-3; D might be TRBD1 or TRBD2, each matching 6 bases. This CDR3 spans 14 amino acids. V was shortened by 2 bases and J by 6 bases, with 13 bases between the two germline ends. The V gene's germline CDR1 is SGHRS and CDR2 YFSETQ. CDR3 amino acids: CASSLGTGADTQYF. The CDR3 DNA reads as TGCGCCAGCAGCTTAGGTACGGGGGCGGATACGCAGTATTTT.

The rearrangement links TRBV7-2 to TRBJ1-2; 8 bases agree with TRBD1. With 3 bases clipped from V and 6 bases from J, the junction kept 3 bases outside the gene matches. Germline CDR1 and CDR2: SGHTA and FQGNSA. This CDR3 contains 13 residues. CDR3 in amino acids: CASSLDREHGYTF. DNA of the CDR3: TGTGCCAGCAGCTTGGACAGGGAGCATGGCTACACCTTC.

The rearrangement uses TRBV4-1 and TRBJ1-2; 7 nucleotides match TRBD1. The CDR3 is 17 amino acids. Germline V lookup: CDR1 MGHRA, CDR2 YSYEKL. Trimming removed 1 base from V and 7 bases from J; junction bases left unmatched: 15. CDR3 residues: CASSQAPPTGKITGYTF. The DNA for the CDR3 is TGCGCCAGCAGCCAAGCCCCCCCGACAGGGAAAATAACTGGCTACACCTTC.

This chain links TRBV7-9 with TRBJ1-2, with 7 bases matching TRBD1. CDR1 and CDR2 from the germline V gene are SEHNR and FQNEAQ (reference sequence). The CDR3 runs to 15 residues. V gave up 5 bases and J gave up 2 bases; unmatched junction bases: 8. This chain's CDR3 is CASSEDRVANYGYTF. The CDR3 nucleotides read TGTGCCAGCAGCGAAGACAGGGTAGCGAACTATGGCTACACCTTC.

This chain joins TRBV18 and TRBJ1-1; unclear D gene. Trimming shortened V by 3 bases and J by 7 bases, and 12 bases separated the two germline ends. CDR3 length: 13 residues. Germline V gene lookup returns CDR1 KGHSH and CDR2 LQKENI. Here the CDR3 DNA reads TGTGCCAGCTCACCGTCGGAAAAACTTGAAGCTTTCTTT. The encoded protein is CASSPSEKLEAFF.

The chain joins TRBV20-1 to TRBJ1-1, with D tentatively TRBD1 (6 bases). This CDR3 comprises 11 residues. The germline V gene has CDR1 DFQATT and CDR2 SNEGSKA (reference sequence). V lost 4 bases and J lost 3, with 6 bases in between. The CDR3 sequence: CSANRDTEAFF. DNA for the CDR3: TGCAGTGCTAACAGGGACACTGAAGCTTTCTTT.

Notes on this clone: One junction end disagrees with the germline gene, perhaps due to a read error. The chain is built from TRBV5-3 and TRBJ1-2; D is undetermined. TRBV5-3 is identified as an open reading frame with a role that is uncertain. The CDR3 consists of 12 residues. CDR3 in DNA: TGTGCCAGCAGCTTAGATGGCTATGGCTACACCTTC. Its translation is CASSLDGYGYTF.

This chain joins TRBV6-1 and TRBJ1-6, with D perhaps matching TRBD1 (5 bases). Germline loops: CDR1 MNHNS, CDR2 SASEGT. The CDR3 loop spans 17 amino acids. Trimming left V 0 bases short and J 0 bases short, with 9 bases between. The CDR3 nucleotides read TGTGCCAGCAGTGAAGCGCTGAGGGGCTCCTATAATTCACCCCTCCACTTT. It specifies CASSEALRGSYNSPLHF.

In its sample, this clone was seen a few times. Germline and junction disagree at one end, which may indicate a read error. CDR3 amino acids: CASILGQGYNEQFF. CDR3 in DNA: TGTGCCAGCATTTTAGGTCAGGGGTACAATGAGCAGTTCTTC. The chain employs TRBV28 and TRBJ2-1, with a tentative D call TRBD1 (6 bases). CDR3 length equals 14 residues. From germline, CDR1 is MDHEN and CDR2 SYDVKM.

V is TRBV6-5 and J is TRBJ2-7, with D possibly TRBD1 on 5 matching bases. The V gene's germline CDR1 is MNHEY and CDR2 SVGAGI. The CDR3 consists of 12 residues. The V gene lost 5 bases and the J gene lost 3 bases, with 8 bases spanning the gap. CDR3 amino acids: CASSKTDYEQYF. The CDR3 DNA sequence: TGTGCCAGCAGTAAGACAGACTACGAGCAGTACTTC.

J is TRBJ2-5 and V is TRBV27; D is undetermined. This CDR3 region has 12 residues. Germline CDR1 and CDR2: MNHEY and SMNVEV (reference sequence). V lost 4 bases to trimming and J lost 5 bases, with 8 bases between them. The CDR3, as DNA: TGTGCCAGCAGTTCGTTGGGGGAGACCCAGTACTTC. Its protein is CASSSLGETQYF.

The V call is TRBV19, the J call TRBJ2-5; D is ambiguous. Trimming removed 5 bases from V and 4 bases from J, with 11 bases in between. The CDR3 loop spans 13 amino acids. From germline, CDR1 is LNHDA and CDR2 SQIVND (reference sequence). CDR3 sequence (DNA): TGTGCCAGTAGTCTGGCGCCCAGAGAGACCCAGTACTTC. It codes for CASSLAPRETQYF.

J is TRBJ2-6 and V is TRBV5-1; no firm D call. The CDR3 extends over 14 amino acids. The germline V gene encodes CDR1 SGHRS and CDR2 YFSETQ. The V gene lost 1 base and the J gene lost 4 bases, with 6 bases spanning the gap. This chain's CDR3 is CASSLIPGANVLTF. CDR3 DNA: TGCGCCAGCAGCTTGATTCCCGGGGCCAACGTCCTGACTTTC.

This clone showed up just a few times. V gene TRBV5-1 combines with J gene TRBJ1-2; perhaps TRBD1 as D (5 bases). Germline loops: CDR1 SGHRS, CDR2 YFSETQ. The V gene lost 4 bases and the J gene lost 1 base, with 17 bases spanning the gap. The CDR3 has 16 amino acids. The CDR3 loop is CASSIGTDGFNYGYTF. CDR3 nucleotide sequence: TGCGCCAGCAGCATAGGGACCGACGGTTTTAACTATGGCTACACCTTC.

This chain links TRBV4-2 with TRBJ2-1, with TRBD1 matching 7 bases. Germline assignment: CDR1 LGHNA and CDR2 YNFKEQ. The V and J ends lost 6 bases and 0 bases, in that order; junction bases with no gene match: 8. The length of the CDR3 is 16 residues. The CDR3 loop is CASRPVRGSSYNEQFF. For the CDR3, the DNA is TGTGCCAGCAGACCGGTCAGGGGGAGCTCCTACAATGAGCAGTTCTTC.

Concerning this clone: No DNA is shown, since the ends of the CDR3 on it are uncertain; the CDR3 is the one TCRdb lists. The V and J genes are TRBV6-1 and TRBJ2-3. Ends included, the CDR3 has 14 residues. Germline V gene data show CDR1 as MNHNS and CDR2 as SASEGT. This chain's CDR3 is CASSEAVVGLGSRF.

The CDR3, as DNA: TGTGCCAGCTCACCAGAGATCGGGCTCACCGGGGAGCTGTTTTTT. As protein: CASSPEIGLTGELFF. The genes are TRBV18 and TRBJ2-2; D call uncertain. CDR1 is KGHSH, CDR2 LQKENI, per germline. V shed 2 bases and J shed 4 bases, with 11 bases lying between them. The CDR3 runs to 15 residues. Complete variable domain (other parts from reference TRBV18 and TRBJ2-2): NAGVMQNPRHLVRRRGQEARLRCSPMKGHSHVYWYRQLPEEGLKFMVYLQKENIIDESGMPKERFSAEFPKEGPSILRIQQVVRGDSAAYFCASSPEIGLTGELFFGEGSRLTVL.

This chain joins TRBV5-1 and TRBJ2-7; the D call may be TRBD1 or TRBD2 (5 bases each). The CDR3 has 15 amino acids. The germline V and J ends were trimmed by 4 bases and 3 bases, with 17 bases remaining between them. Germline assignment: CDR1 SGHRS and CDR2 YFSETQ. The CDR3 coding sequence is TGCGCCAGCAGCCCATCCGGGACCCGGGGCTACGAGCAGTACTTC. It is translated as CASSPSGTRGYEQYF.

The chain carries TRBV28 and TRBJ2-7, with D tentatively TRBD2 (6 bases). V was shortened by 4 bases and J by 5 bases, with 18 bases between the two germline ends. Germline V CDR1 and CDR2: MDHEN, SYDVKM. The CDR3 contains 15 residues. CDR3 residues: CASSSSGTYLDEQYF. The CDR3 bases are TGTGCCAGCAGTTCCTCCGGGACTTACCTCGACGAGCAGTACTTC.

V and J are TRBV9 and TRBJ2-4, with D unclear. Germline V gene data show CDR1 as SGDLS and CDR2 as YYNGEE. The CDR3 totals 19 residues. V was clipped by 4 bases and J by 0 bases, with 23 bases between them. CDR3 in amino acids: CASSPQGPDTLLAKNIQYF. DNA of the CDR3: TGTGCCAGCAGCCCTCAAGGGCCAGACACTTTACTAGCCAAAAACATTCAGTACTTC.

This chain's CDR3 is CASRVQGKGGYTF. CDR3 nucleotides: TGTGCCAGCAGGGTACAGGGAAAAGGTGGCTACACCTTC. V gene TRBV2 combines with J gene TRBJ1-2; D might be TRBD1 (6 bases). This CDR3 contains 13 residues. Trimming cost V 6 bases and J 7 bases, with 15 bases left between them. The germline gives CDR1 SNHLY, CDR2 FYNNEI.

The genes are TRBV27 and TRBJ2-1; D is perhaps TRBD1 or TRBD2 (5 bases each). The CDR3 is 14 amino acids. The ends were cut back, 0 bases at V and 4 bases at J, with 7 bases in the middle. In germline, CDR1 is MNHEY, CDR2 SMNVEV (reference sequence). CDR3 nucleotide sequence: TGTGCCAGCAGTTTATCGGGGGAATACAATGAGCAGTTCTTC. This gives the protein CASSLSGEYNEQFF.